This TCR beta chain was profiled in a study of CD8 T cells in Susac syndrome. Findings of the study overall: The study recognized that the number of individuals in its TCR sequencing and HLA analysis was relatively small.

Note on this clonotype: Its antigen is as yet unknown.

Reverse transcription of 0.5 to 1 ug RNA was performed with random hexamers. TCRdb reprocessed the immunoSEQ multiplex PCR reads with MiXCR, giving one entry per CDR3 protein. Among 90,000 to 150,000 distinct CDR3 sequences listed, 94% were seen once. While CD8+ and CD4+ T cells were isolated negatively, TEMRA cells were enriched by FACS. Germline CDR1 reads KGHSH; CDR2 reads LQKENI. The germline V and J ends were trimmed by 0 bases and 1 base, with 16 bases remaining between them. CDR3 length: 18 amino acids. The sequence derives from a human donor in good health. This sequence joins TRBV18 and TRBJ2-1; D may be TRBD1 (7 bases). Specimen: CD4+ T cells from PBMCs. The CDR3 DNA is TGTGCCAGCTCACCACCGGGCAGGGGGGCCCAATCCTACAATGAGCAGTTCTTC. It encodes CASSPPGRGAQSYNEQFF. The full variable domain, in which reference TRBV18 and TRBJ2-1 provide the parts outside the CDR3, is NAGVMQNPRHLVRRRGQEARLRCSPMKGHSHVYWYRQLPEEGLKFMVYLQKENIIDESGMPKERFSAEFPKEGPSILRIQQVVRGDSAAYFCASSPPGRGAQSYNEQFFGPGTRLTVL.